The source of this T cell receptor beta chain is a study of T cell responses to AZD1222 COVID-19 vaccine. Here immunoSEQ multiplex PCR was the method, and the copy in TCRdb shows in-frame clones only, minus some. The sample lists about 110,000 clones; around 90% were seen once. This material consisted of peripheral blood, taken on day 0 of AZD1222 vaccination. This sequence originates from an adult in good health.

DNA of the CDR3: TGTGCCAGCTCACCGGGTAAACAGGGCCGGACCGGGGAGCTGTTTTTT. Its protein product is CASSPGKQGRTGELFF. The chain combines TRBV18 with TRBJ2-2, with TRBD1 as a possible D gene (6 bases). The CDR3 extends over 16 amino acids. The V and J ends lost 3 bases and 5 bases respectively, with 16 bases between them. Germline values: CDR1 KGHSH, CDR2 LQKENI.